The 11 T cell receptor beta chains below come from one sample, sequenced in a study of patients and donors after allogeneic stem cell transplantation (dated by TCRdb to the early 2020s). The library was prepared using RT-PCR. Sequencing took place on a NextSeq 550. TCRdb took the public reads, trimmed them with fastp at Q25, ran MiXCR for clone calling and kept in-frame beta chains. A single entry per CDR3 protein holds the most common genes and DNA from its merged rows. The sample includes 800,000 to 1,000,000 distinct CDR3 sequences, with roughly 18% observed a single time. Jointly, the top ten make up around 6% of the sample. The sequencing input was blood, either unsorted or a sorted T cell fraction (not recorded which). These receptors all come from a human donor who was either an allogeneic HSCT recipient or a stem cell or donor lymphocyte infusion donor (not recorded which). It is not recorded whose cells these are; they may come from a transplant donor.

The V call is TRBV10-3, the J call TRBJ2-5; possibly TRBD1 for D (5 bases). The germline CDR1 and CDR2 sequences are ENHRY and SYGVKD. Trimming removed 4 bases at V and 4 bases at J, with 13 bases between. The CDR3 has 14 residues. This CDR3 is CAISAQGGRETQYF. The CDR3 bases are TGTGCCATCAGTGCTCAGGGTGGACGAGAGACCCAGTACTTC.

This chain connects TRBV11-1 to TRBJ1-2; 9 bases are a match to TRBD1. Trimming cost V 0 bases and J 0 bases; bases outside gene matches: 8. Germline V CDR1 and CDR2: SGHAT, FQDESV (reference sequence). The CDR3 totals 18 residues. CDR3 region: CASSLAPGQGTTNYGYTF. The CDR3 DNA reads as TGTGCCAGCAGCTTAGCCCCAGGACAGGGGACGACTAACTATGGCTACACCTTC. The full variable domain, its missing parts supplied by reference TRBV11-1 and TRBJ1-2, is EAEVAQSPRYKITEKSQAVAFWCDPISGHATLYWYRQILGQGPELLVQFQDESVVDDSQLPKDRFSAERLKGVDSTLKIQPAELGDSAMYLCASSLAPGQGTTNYGYTFGSGTRLTVV.

In this sample, this clonotype turned up a few times. V gene TRBV3-1 combines with J gene TRBJ2-7; weak D call: TRBD2 (5 bases). Trimming removed 1 base from V and 0 bases from J, with 10 bases in between. CDR3 length: 15 residues. Germline loops: CDR1 LGHDT, CDR2 YNNKEL (reference sequence). The CDR3 loop is CASSQVKEGSYEQYF. The CDR3 nucleotides read TGTGCCAGCAGCCAAGTCAAAGAGGGCTCCTACGAGCAGTACTTC.

The CDR3 loop reads CASTISGTSSYEQYF. As DNA, the CDR3 is TGCGCCAGCACCATCTCCGGGACATCATCCTACGAGCAGTACTTC. J is TRBJ2-7 and V is TRBV5-1; a weak D match, TRBD1 (6 bases). Deletions cut 6 bases from V and 1 base from J, with 17 bases between. CDR1 is SGHRS, CDR2 YFSETQ, per germline. The CDR3 extends over 15 amino acids.

This clonotype was seen at least ten times. The CDR3 region has the DNA TGTGCCAGCAGCTCTCATACAGGGGCCCCATCCTACGAGCAGTACTTC. Translating it yields CASSSHTGAPSYEQYF. V gene TRBV7-2 combines with J gene TRBJ2-7; 7 positions match TRBD1. Trimming cost V 4 bases and J 1 base; bases outside gene matches: 10. The CDR3 consists of 16 residues. The germline gives CDR1 SGHTA, CDR2 FQGNSA.

This clonotype occurred a few times. Germline and junction disagree at one end, which may indicate a read error. The rearrangement joins TRBV6-1 to TRBJ1-2, with D possibly TRBD1 on 5 matching bases. Germline V lookup: CDR1 MNHNS, CDR2 SASEGT. This CDR3 contains 14 residues. DNA for the CDR3: TGTGCCGGACGACCCGGGGGGACTAATTATGGCTACACCTTC. Protein: CAGRPGGTNYGYTF.

The V and J genes are TRBV20-1 and TRBJ1-6; 7 nucleotides agree with TRBD1. J was trimmed by 10 bases and V by 6 bases; bases with no gene match: 12. The CDR3 runs 14 residues. Germline V lookup: CDR1 DFQATT, CDR2 SNEGSKA (reference sequence). CDR3 sequence: CSARRQGGGSPLHF. For the CDR3, the DNA is TGCAGTGCACGACGACAGGGCGGCGGCTCACCCCTCCACTTT.

Here the CDR3 reads CASSLGTILREESYGYTF. The CDR3, as DNA: TGTGCCAGCAGTTTGGGGACCATCCTCCGGGAAGAGAGCTATGGCTACACCTTC. The rearrangement joins TRBV12-3 or TRBV12-4 to TRBJ1-2, with D perhaps matching TRBD1 (5 bases). V was pared by 3 bases and J by 4 bases, with 24 bases between. CDR3 length: 18 amino acids.

In its sample, this clonotype was seen a few times. The chain has TRBV6-1 and TRBJ2-7; D possibly matches TRBD1 or TRBD2 (5 bases each). The CDR3 length is 16 residues. V was trimmed by 7 bases and J by 1 base, leaving 20 bases between them. CDR1 and CDR2 (germline): MNHNS, SASEGT. As DNA, the CDR3 is TGTGCCAGCATGACCGCGATGGGGGTGGGTTCCTACGAGCAGTACTTC. This gives the protein CASMTAMGVGSYEQYF.

The chain employs TRBV24-1 and TRBJ1-2; D gene uncertain. Per the germline V gene, CDR1 is KGHDR and CDR2 is SFDVKD. The CDR3 has 14 amino acids. V lost 4 bases, J lost 4 bases, and 12 bases lay in between. Here the CDR3 reads CATSDPDAAYGYTF. Here the CDR3 DNA reads TGTGCCACCAGTGACCCAGACGCAGCCTATGGCTACACCTTC.

This chain joins TRBV4-1 and TRBJ1-2, with D perhaps matching TRBD1 (5 bases). Germline CDR1 is MGHRA and CDR2 is YSYEKL. V lost 4 bases, J lost 5 bases, and 14 bases lay in between. The CDR3 consists of 14 residues. The CDR3 loop reads CASSLQETLYGYTF. CDR3 nucleotide sequence: TGCGCCAGCAGCCTACAGGAAACCTTATATGGCTACACCTTC.